The 17 T cell receptor beta chains presented below share a single source sample, sequenced in a study of T-cell memory formation after mild COVID-19. MiXCR, run by TCRdb on the 5' RACE reads, gives a single entry per CDR3 protein. The sample contains 400,000 or so distinct CDR3 sequences, about 19% of which appear only once. The sequenced sample consisted of PBMCs or a T cell subset sorted from them (not recorded which). The receptors shown here come from an adult woman who had mild COVID-19 (a few samples of this study predate the infection). Cell type and time point are not known.

The V and J genes are TRBV12-3 or TRBV12-4 and TRBJ1-5; 8 bases are shared with TRBD1. This CDR3 is 17 amino acids long. The ends lost 6 bases at V and 0 bases at J; junction bases unmatched: 10. The CDR3 is CASSLRQGTYSNQPQHF. For the CDR3, the DNA is TGTGCCAGCAGCCTTAGACAGGGGACATATAGCAATCAGCCCCAGCATTTT.

In DNA, the CDR3 is TGTGCCAGCAGCGCTAGCGGGAACTACAATGAGCAGTTCTTC. This translates into CASSASGNYNEQFF. V usage is TRBV9 and J usage is TRBJ2-1; 9 bases agree with TRBD2. The CDR3 covers 14 residues. The junction had 1 base not matched to a gene; V was cut back by 3 bases and J by 3 bases. Per the germline V gene, CDR1 is SGDLS and CDR2 is YYNGEE.

The V gene is TRBV18, the J gene TRBJ2-5; D not resolved. Between the trimmed V and J ends, which lost 2 bases and 5 bases, there was a span of 9 bases. Per the germline V gene, CDR1 is KGHSH and CDR2 is LQKENI. The CDR3 is made up of 13 amino acids. The CDR3 region is CASSPGNGETQYF. In nucleotides, the CDR3 is TGTGCCAGCTCACCAGGGAACGGGGAGACCCAGTACTTC.

The chain joins TRBV6-2 or TRBV6-3 to TRBJ2-1; D remains unclear. Trimming pared 5 bases from V and 10 bases from J, leaving 12 bases between. This CDR3 is built from 12 residues. Germline assignment: CDR1 MNHEY and CDR2 SVGEGT. The CDR3 loop reads CASSQGPGEQFF. The CDR3 DNA reads as TGTGCCAGCAGTCAAGGTCCCGGGGAGCAGTTCTTC.

This clonotype came up a few times. The chain recombines TRBV5-6 with TRBJ2-2; 7 bases map to TRBD1. Trimming removed 4 bases from V and 1 base from J; junction bases left unmatched: 7. The CDR3 is made up of 16 amino acids. Germline V gives CDR1 SGHDT, CDR2 YYEEEE. This chain's CDR3 is CASSRGQVLNTGELFF. CDR3 in DNA: TGTGCCAGCAGCCGAGGACAGGTCCTGAACACCGGGGAGCTGTTTTTT. The full variable domain, its missing parts supplied by reference TRBV5-6 and TRBJ2-2, is DAGVTQSPTHLIKTRGQQVTLRCSPKSGHDTVSWYQQALGQGPQFIFQYYEEEERQRGNFPDRFSGHQFPNYSSELNVNALLLGDSALYLCASSRGQVLNTGELFFGEGSRLTVL.

There are a few counts of this clonotype. The rearrangement uses TRBV24-1 and TRBJ2-1, with 10 positions matching TRBD2. The CDR3 spans 14 residues. Germline-derived CDR1 and CDR2 are KGHDR and SFDVKD. V trimming: 5 bases; J trimming: 7 bases; junction bases outside the gene matches: 4. The CDR3 here is CATSALAGLNEQFF. In DNA, the CDR3 is TGTGCCACCAGTGCACTAGCGGGGCTAAATGAGCAGTTCTTC.

This chain joins TRBV5-1 and TRBJ2-3, with TRBD2 matching 7 bases. CDR3 length: 16 residues. V trimming: 0 bases; J trimming: 6 bases; junction bases outside the gene matches: 10. CDR1 and CDR2 (germline): SGHRS, YFSETQ. The CDR3 sequence is CASSLGAAGARDTQYF. The CDR3 DNA reads as TGCGCCAGCAGCTTGGGTGCCGCGGGAGCTCGGGATACGCAGTATTTT.

This clonotype was picked up a small number of times. V gene TRBV7-2 combines with J gene TRBJ2-7; 9 bases are shared with TRBD1. Germline V gene sequence: CDR1 SGHTA, CDR2 FQGNSA. With V trimmed by 3 bases and J by 5 bases, 8 bases remained unmatched. The CDR3 totals 15 residues. DNA for the CDR3: TGTGCCAGCAGCTTCCGACCACAGGGGGCCCACGAGCAGTACTTC. It yields the protein CASSFRPQGAHEQYF.

This clonotype was counted only a few times. The genes are TRBV7-9 and TRBJ2-3, with D possibly being TRBD2 (5 bases). CDR1 is SEHNR, CDR2 FQNEAQ, per germline (reference sequence). The CDR3 length is 17 residues. V was clipped by 8 bases and J by 0 bases, with 21 bases between them. The CDR3: CASGILTGLASTDTQYF. Written as DNA, the CDR3 is TGTGCCAGCGGAATTCTTACTGGACTCGCTAGCACAGATACGCAGTATTTT.

The rearrangement uses TRBV7-9 and TRBJ2-1; no clear D gene. The CDR3 runs 17 residues. V shed 3 bases and J shed 0 bases, with 15 bases lying between them. Germline lookup yields CDR1 SEHNR and CDR2 FQNEAQ (reference sequence). CDR3 nucleotides: TGTGCCAGCAGCTTCCCGCCTCATTTCAGCTCCTACAATGAGCAGTTCTTC. This sequence encodes CASSFPPHFSSYNEQFF.

This clonotype has just a few counts. The chain employs TRBV9 and TRBJ2-1; TRBD2 matches at 9 bases. Germline CDR1 is SGDLS and CDR2 is YYNGEE. With 0 bases clipped from V and 5 bases from J, the junction kept 6 bases outside the gene matches. This CDR3 spans 16 amino acids. The CDR3 DNA is TGTGCCAGCAGCGTAGGGCCTAGCGGGATCAACAATGAGCAGTTCTTC. Protein product: CASSVGPSGINNEQFF.

The chain joins TRBV5-1 to TRBJ2-1; TRBD2 might be the D (6 bases). This CDR3 spans 15 amino acids. V lost 6 bases and J lost 6, with 19 bases in between. Germline CDR1 SGHRS, CDR2 YFSETQ. The CDR3 nucleotides are TGCGCCAGCAACGCATGGAGATCCGGGGGCAATGAGCAGTTCTTC. It translates to CASNAWRSGGNEQFF.

This clonotype came up a few times. The chain carries TRBV14 and TRBJ2-7; D is ambiguous. The ends were cut back, 4 bases at V and 4 bases at J, with 11 bases in the middle. The V gene's germline CDR1 is SGHDN and CDR2 FVKESK. CDR3 length equals 13 residues. CDR3 DNA sequence: TGTGCCAGCAGCCGGAAAGGACCATACGAGCAGTACTTC. Translated, it gives CASSRKGPYEQYF.

The gene calls are TRBV2 and TRBJ2-1; D gene unclear. The germline CDR1 and CDR2 sequences are SNHLY and FYNNEI. V was clipped by 3 bases and J by 0 bases, with 3 bases between them. The CDR3 covers 13 residues. The CDR3 is CASSEYSYNEQFF. CDR3 DNA: TGTGCCAGCAGTGAGTACTCCTACAATGAGCAGTTCTTC.

This chain links TRBV6-2 or TRBV6-3 with TRBJ2-2; no reliable D call. Per germline, CDR1 MNHEY and CDR2 SVGEGT. CDR3 length equals 15 residues. Trimming shortened V by 3 bases and J by 4 bases, and 12 bases separated the two germline ends. CDR3 loop: CASSYWARPTGELFF. As DNA, the CDR3 is TGTGCCAGCAGTTATTGGGCTAGACCCACCGGGGAGCTGTTTTTT.

The CDR3 loop is CASSLPGKTGELFF. CDR3 nucleotide sequence: TGTGCCAGCAGCTTACCGGGCAAAACCGGGGAGCTGTTTTTT. V is TRBV7-6 and J is TRBJ2-2; D ambiguous. CDR1 and CDR2 (germline): SGHVS, FNYEAQ. The CDR3 covers 14 residues. Trimming took off 2 bases at V and 5 bases at J, with 9 bases between the two ends. Combining the CDR3 with reference TRBV7-6 and TRBJ2-2 gives the whole variable domain GAGVSQSPRYKVTKRGQDVALRCDPISGHVSLYWYRQALGQGPEFLTYFNYEAQQDKSGLPNDRFSAERPEGSISTLTIQRTEQRDSAMYRCASSLPGKTGELFFGEGSRLTVL.

The chain has TRBV9 and TRBJ1-2; D perhaps matches TRBD1 (6 bases). The ends were cut back, 3 bases at V and 3 bases at J, with 18 bases in the middle. There are 16 residues in the CDR3. The germline CDR1 and CDR2 sequences are SGDLS and YYNGEE. For the CDR3, the DNA is TGTGCCAGCAGCGCCCACCCACAGGGCCGATACTATGGCTACACCTTC. It yields the protein CASSAHPQGRYYGYTF.